The sample holds a few counts of the clone carrying this TCR beta chain. Per the original methods: From reference gene primer amplification, estimates of nucleated cell counts were derived. Profiling relied on immunoSEQ multiplex PCR, and the TCRdb table lists in-frame clones only, not all of them. The V and J calls and clone size were taken over from that table, and D and trimming were inferred from the DNA. The data hold over 200,000 clones, with about four fifths observed a single time. This sample is drawn from a study of blood T cell repertoires in COVID-19. Study-wide background: The United States, Italy and Spain were the sources of the acute and convalescent COVID-19 samples. PBMCs, B-cell-depleted T cells, or T cells provided the cDNA or gDNA that made up the material.

Losses at the gene ends were 5 bases for V and 5 bases for J; bases not matched to a gene: 8. There are 15 residues in the CDR3. CDR1 is MNHEY, CDR2 SVGEGT, per germline. Sequenced: peripheral blood. The chain is built from TRBV6-2 or TRBV6-3 and TRBJ1-5, with 8 positions matching TRBD1. This TCR was recovered from a man aged 45-60 years with active or convalescent COVID-19. CDR3 sequence reads: CASSLSGGQDQPQHF. CDR3 nucleotide sequence: TGTGCCAGCAGTCTCTCGGGGGGACAGGATCAGCCCCAGCATTTT.